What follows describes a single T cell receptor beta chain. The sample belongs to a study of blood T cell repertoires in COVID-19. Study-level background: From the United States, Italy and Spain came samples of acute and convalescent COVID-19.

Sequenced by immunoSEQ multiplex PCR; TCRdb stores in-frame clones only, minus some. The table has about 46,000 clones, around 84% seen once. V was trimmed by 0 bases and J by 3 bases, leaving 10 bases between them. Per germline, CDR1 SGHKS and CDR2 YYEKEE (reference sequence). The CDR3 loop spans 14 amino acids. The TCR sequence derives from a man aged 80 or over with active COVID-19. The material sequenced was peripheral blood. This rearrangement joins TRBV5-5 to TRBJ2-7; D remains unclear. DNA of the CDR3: TGTGCCAGCAGCTTGGGGGCGTTTGGCTACGAGCAGTACTTC. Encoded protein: CASSLGAFGYEQYF.